These T cell receptor beta chains were read from a single sample in a study of T cells in Graves' hyperthyroidism and ophthalmopathy. One entry per CDR3 protein results from TCRdb running MiXCR on the multiplex PCR reads. The sample has approximately 420,000 distinct CDR3 sequences; around 13% are singletons. Sequencing input: blood. These TCRs come from a woman younger than 35 with Graves' hyperthyroidism. CDR3s include the opening cysteine and the closing phenylalanine or tryptophan. D genes are given only for firm matches. Some rows mark clone size as missing; the rest say once, few, many or name a class of expanded clone.

TRBV7-3	TRBJ1-5	TRBD1	many	TGTGCCAGCAGCTCGGGACAGAGCAATCAGCCCCAGCATTTT	CASSSGQSNQPQHF
TRBV11-2	TRBJ1-5	-	few	TGTGCCAGCAGCTTAGCCCAGGCAAGGTATCAGCCCCAGCATTTT	CASSLAQARYQPQHF
TRBV11-2	TRBJ2-1	TRBD2	-	TGTGCCAGCAGCTTAGTTGCGGGGGAGGCCCGAAATGAGCAGTTCTTC	CASSLVAGEARNEQFF
TRBV28	TRBJ1-3	TRBD1	few	TGTGCCAGCAGTAAAACAGGGGGCGCGGATGGAAACACCATATATTTT	CASSKTGGADGNTIYF
TRBV19	TRBJ2-1	-	many	TGTGCCAGTAGCCGGGACTATGAGCAGTTCTTC	CASSRDYEQFF
TRBV7-9	TRBJ2-1	TRBD2	-	TGTGCCAGCAGCTTTACCGGGACTAGCGGGAGGGGACCGTCCTACAATGAGCAGTTCTTC	CASSFTGTSGRGPSYNEQFF
TRBV5-1	TRBJ1-1	-	-	TGCGCCAGCAGCTGGGGACAAACTGTCCTCATGAACACTGAAGCTTTCTTT	CASSWGQTVLMNTEAFF
TRBV30	TRBJ2-7	TRBD2	-	TGTGCCTGGAGTCCGACTAGCGGGGGCTACGAGCAGTACTTC	CAWSPTSGGYEQYF
TRBV11-2	TRBJ2-7	-	many	TGTGCCAGCAGGGGTCAGTACGAGCAGTACTTC	CASRGQYEQYF
TRBV11-2	TRBJ1-4	-	many	TGTGCCAGCAGCTTCCCAGGGGTAGAAAAACTGTTTTTT	CASSFPGVEKLFF
TRBV29-1	TRBJ1-2	TRBD1	many	TGCAGCATCTTGGACAGGGGGAGAAGTAGAAACTATGGCTACACCTTC	CSILDRGRSRNYGYTF
TRBV27	TRBJ2-2	-	many	TGTGCCAGCAGTTTATATGGTCTATCCGGGGAGCTGTTTTTT	CASSLYGLSGELFF
TRBV7-9	TRBJ2-4	-	many	TGTGCCAGCAGCTTAGGTGCAGAAAACATTCAGTACTTC	CASSLGAENIQYF
TRBV7-2	TRBJ2-2	TRBD2	-	TGTGCCAGCAGCCAAAAGACACTAGCGGGAGCCCGTCGGGGGGAGCTGTTTTTT	CASSQKTLAGARRGELFF
TRBV7-9	TRBJ1-1	-	-	TGTGCCAGCAGCCCAGGACAGCCGGGGGACACTGAAGCTTTCTTT	CASSPGQPGDTEAFF
TRBV29-1	TRBJ2-1	TRBD2	few	TGCAGCGTTGACGGGGGACTAGCGGGCCATCCATCCTACAATGAGCAGTTCTTC	CSVDGGLAGHPSYNEQFF